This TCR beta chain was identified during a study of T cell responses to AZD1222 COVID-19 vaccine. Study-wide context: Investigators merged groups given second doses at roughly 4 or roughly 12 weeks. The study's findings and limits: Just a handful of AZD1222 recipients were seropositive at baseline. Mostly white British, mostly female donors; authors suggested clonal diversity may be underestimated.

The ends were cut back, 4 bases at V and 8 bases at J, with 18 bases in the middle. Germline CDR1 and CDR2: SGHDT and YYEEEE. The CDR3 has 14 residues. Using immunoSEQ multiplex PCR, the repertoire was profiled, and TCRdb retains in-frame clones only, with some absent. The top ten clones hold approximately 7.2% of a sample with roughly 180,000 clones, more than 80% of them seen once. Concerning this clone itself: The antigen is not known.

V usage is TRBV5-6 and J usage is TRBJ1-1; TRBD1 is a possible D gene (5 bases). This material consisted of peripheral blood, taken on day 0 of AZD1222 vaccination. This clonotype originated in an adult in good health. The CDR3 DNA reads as TGTGCCAGCAGCCCCGGGACCCTTAGGGCCGAAGCTTTCTTT. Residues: CASSPGTLRAEAFF.